This entry lists 22 T cell receptor beta chains sequenced from one sample in a study of blood T cell repertoires in COVID-19. Produced via immunoSEQ multiplex PCR; TCRdb's table is partial and in-frame only. The data show some 140,000 clones, with more than 70% seen just once and approximately 4.3% held by the top ten. Sequences were obtained from peripheral blood. These receptors all stem from a human donor in a cohort sampled during active COVID-19.

The chain recombines TRBV6-2 or TRBV6-3 with TRBJ2-1; 8 nucleotides match TRBD2. Per germline, CDR1 MNHEY and CDR2 SVGEGT. The V gene end was trimmed by 6 bases and the J gene end by 0 bases; junction bases not matched to a gene: 7. The CDR3 has 16 residues. CDR3 bases: TGTGCCAGCAGCGCACAGCGGGGGAGCTCCTACAATGAGCAGTTCTTC. This gives the protein CASSAQRGSSYNEQFF.

This clone was seen a single time. This chain connects TRBV27 to TRBJ2-1; 7 positions match TRBD2. The CDR3 has 15 residues. V gave up 5 bases and J gave up 0 bases; unmatched junction bases: 4. The germline CDR1 and CDR2 sequences are MNHEY and SMNVEV (reference sequence). This CDR3 is CASSPLAVSYNEQFF. CDR3 nucleotide sequence: TGTGCCAGCAGTCCCCTAGCGGTCTCCTACAATGAGCAGTTCTTC.

V is TRBV5-1 and J is TRBJ2-5; 10 bases line up with TRBD1. V lost 3 bases to trimming and J lost 4 bases; unmatched junction nucleotides: 9. This CDR3 is 16 amino acids long. Germline V gene data show CDR1 as SGHRS and CDR2 as YFSETQ. The CDR3 nucleotides read TGCGCCAGCAGCTCATCGGGACAGGGGAGGACAGAGACCCAGTACTTC. Its translation is CASSSSGQGRTETQYF.

This chain uses TRBV12-5 with TRBJ2-2, with D tentatively TRBD2 (6 bases). From germline, CDR1 is LGHNT and CDR2 FRNRAP. V lost 6 bases and J lost 0, with 8 bases in between. The CDR3 has 14 residues. CDR3 DNA sequence: TGTGCTAGTGGCGGGACTCCGAACACCGGGGAGCTGTTTTTT. Translating gives CASGGTPNTGELFF.

This clone is labeled as medium-sized. This chain links TRBV28 with TRBJ1-5; TRBD1 matches at 7 bases. The length of the CDR3 is 14 residues. V was pared by 8 bases and J by 4 bases, with 8 bases of the junction left unmatched. The V gene's germline CDR1 is MDHEN and CDR2 SYDVKM. CDR3 sequence reads: CASSDRENNQPQHF. The CDR3 bases are TGTGCCAGCTCCGACAGGGAAAATAATCAGCCCCAGCATTTT.

The V call is TRBV5-4, the J call TRBJ1-1; TRBD1 is a possible D gene (6 bases). The V end was cut by 4 bases, the J end by 7 bases, with 17 bases between. CDR3 size: 14 residues. CDR1 SGHNT and CDR2 YYREEE come from the germline V gene (reference sequence). This CDR3 is CASSTEHDRNEAFF. CDR3 nucleotides: TGTGCCAGCAGCACGGAGCACGACAGGAATGAAGCTTTCTTT. Looking up the rest from reference TRBV5-4 and TRBJ1-1 gives the full variable domain: ETGVTQSPTHLIKTRGQQVTLRCSSQSGHNTVSWYQQALGQGPQFIFQYYREEENGRGNFPPRFSGLQFPNYSSELNVNALELDDSALYLCASSTEHDRNEAFFGQGTRLTVV.

The chain carries TRBV28 and TRBJ1-1; 10 bases align to TRBD1. V lost 5 bases, J lost 3 bases, and 24 bases stayed unmatched. The CDR3 covers 21 residues. The germline V gene has CDR1 MDHEN and CDR2 SYDVKM. This CDR3 reads CASSPRDRGHIKGVEHTEAFF. The CDR3 coding sequence is TGTGCCAGCAGTCCCCGGGACAGGGGCCACATTAAGGGAGTTGAACACACTGAAGCTTTCTTT.

The chain employs TRBV3-1 (or the pseudogene TRBV3-2) and TRBJ2-2, with TRBD2 matching over 12 bases. Germline lookup yields CDR1 LGHDT and CDR2 YNNKEL (reference sequence). CDR3 length: 17 residues. V lost 4 bases to trimming and J lost 7 bases; unmatched junction nucleotides: 10. The CDR3 region has the DNA TGTGCCAGCAGCCTCGGACTAGCGGGGCCTCGAAGCGGGGAGCTGTTTTTT. This translates into CASSLGLAGPRSGELFF.

This chain links TRBV7-9 with TRBJ2-1; 8 bases match TRBD2. The CDR3 totals 12 residues. CDR1 SEHNR and CDR2 FQNEAQ come from the germline V gene (reference sequence). The junction had 6 bases not matched to a gene; V was cut back by 2 bases and J by 15 bases. CDR3 nucleotide sequence: TGTGCCAGCAGCTTATTGGCCGGACTAGCGTTCTTC. Its translation: CASSLLAGLAFF.

This chain joins TRBV7-9 and TRBJ1-1; D is ambiguous. CDR1 is SEHNR, CDR2 FQNEAQ, per germline (reference sequence). This CDR3 is built from 14 residues. Trimming took 3 bases from V and 2 from J, leaving 10 bases between them. This CDR3 is CASSFVGINTEAFF. The CDR3 nucleotides read TGTGCCAGCAGCTTTGTGGGCATCAACACTGAAGCTTTCTTT.

DNA of the CDR3: TGTGCCAGCAGTCTCAGTCCGGCCGAACAGGGAGGGACAGATACGCAGTATTTT. Protein sequence: CASSLSPAEQGGTDTQYF. The chain joins TRBV6-2 or TRBV6-3 to TRBJ2-3; maybe TRBD2 (7 bases). The CDR3 has 18 residues. Germline CDR1 reads MNHEY; CDR2 reads SVGEGT. Trimming left V 5 bases short and J 3 bases short, with 24 bases between.

Only one count was recorded for this clone. The chain links TRBV4-1 to TRBJ2-1; tentative D call: TRBD2 (5 bases). V lost 1 base to trimming and J lost 2 bases, with 15 bases between them. Per the germline V gene, CDR1 is MGHRA and CDR2 is YSYEKL. This CDR3 has 17 residues. The CDR3 spells CASSQVRGGLPYNEQFF. CDR3 nucleotide sequence: TGCGCCAGCAGCCAAGTGCGTGGCGGGTTACCCTACAATGAGCAGTTCTTC.

The V call is TRBV24-1, the J call TRBJ2-2, with D tentatively TRBD1 (5 bases). In germline, CDR1 is KGHDR, CDR2 SFDVKD. The ends were cut back, 2 bases at V and 1 base at J, with 13 bases in the middle. This CDR3 comprises 17 residues. The CDR3, as DNA: TGTGCCACCAGTGATTCACTCAGGGATGTGAACACCGGGGAGCTGTTTTTT. Translating gives CATSDSLRDVNTGELFF.

This chain uses TRBV6-5 with TRBJ2-2; no reliable D call. V gave up 8 bases and J gave up 0 bases, with 7 bases separating them. The CDR3 extends over 13 amino acids. The germline gives CDR1 MNHEY, CDR2 SVGAGI. The CDR3 reads CASAKTNTGELFF. CDR3 sequence (DNA): TGTGCCAGCGCTAAGACGAACACCGGGGAGCTGTTTTTT.

This clone was observed a handful of times. The rearrangement uses TRBV7-9 and TRBJ1-6; 8 bases line up with TRBD1. Germline V CDR1 and CDR2: SEHNR, FQNEAQ (reference sequence). The CDR3 spans 14 residues. Trimming took 5 bases from V and 8 from J; bases not matched to a gene: 5. The CDR3 here is CASSIQGGDSPLHF. For the CDR3, the DNA is TGTGCCAGCAGCATACAGGGGGGAGATTCACCCCTCCACTTT.

In its sample, this clone was seen once. This chain joins TRBV18 and TRBJ2-7; 8 nucleotides match TRBD1. The trim removed 6 bases at V and 1 base at J, leaving 8 bases unmatched. The germline CDR1 and CDR2 sequences are KGHSH and LQKENI. The CDR3 spans 15 residues. This chain's CDR3 is CASSPKQGVSYEQYF. The CDR3 DNA follows: TGTGCCAGCTCGCCAAAACAGGGGGTATCCTACGAGCAGTACTTC.

The rearrangement links TRBV14 to TRBJ2-1, with 7 bases matching TRBD2. J gave up 6 bases and V 4 bases, and 12 bases lay outside the gene matches. CDR3 length: 16 residues. Per germline, CDR1 SGHDN and CDR2 FVKESK. CDR3 loop: CASSRRRDYPTNEQFF. As DNA, the CDR3 is TGTGCCAGCAGCCGACGCCGGGACTATCCCACCAATGAGCAGTTCTTC.

The V and J genes are TRBV27 and TRBJ1-2, with TRBD1 matching over 7 bases. The V and J ends lost 4 bases and 7 bases, in that order; junction bases with no gene match: 6. This CDR3 has 13 residues. CDR1 MNHEY and CDR2 SMNVEV come from the germline V gene (reference sequence). The DNA of the CDR3 is TGTGCCAGCAGTTGGAGACAGGGCTCTGGCTACACCTTC. Translating gives CASSWRQGSGYTF.

The chain carries TRBV5-5 and TRBJ2-5, with D unresolved. Per germline, CDR1 SGHKS and CDR2 YYEKEE (reference sequence). Trimming shortened V by 3 bases and J by 5 bases, and 8 bases separated the two germline ends. The CDR3 length is 12 residues. Here the CDR3 DNA reads TGTGCCAGCAGCTGGTCTCAGGAGACCCAGTACTTC. It encodes CASSWSQETQYF. The whole variable domain, remainder taken from reference TRBV5-5 and TRBJ2-5, is DAGVTQSPTHLIKTRGQQVTLRCSPISGHKSVSWYQQVLGQGPQFIFQYYEKEERGRGNFPDRFSARQFPNYSSELNVNALLLGDSALYLCASSWSQETQYFGPGTRLLVL.

The chain uses TRBV6-6 and TRBJ2-7; weak D call: TRBD2 (6 bases). The V gene's germline CDR1 is MNHNY and CDR2 SVGAGI (reference sequence). Trimming removed 7 bases at V and 5 bases at J, with 24 bases between. This CDR3 is 16 amino acids long. In DNA form, the CDR3 reads TGTGCCAGCACGATTTACCCCCAGGGAGGCTTGGACGAGCAGTACTTC. Its protein product is CASTIYPQGGLDEQYF.

As DNA, the CDR3 is TGCGCCAGCAGCCAAGATCTGTCGGCCCCCGGGGAAGGAGCTTTCTTT. It specifies CASSQDLSAPGEGAFF. The chain recombines TRBV4-3 with TRBJ1-1, with D unresolved. The CDR3 is made up of 16 amino acids. Germline values: CDR1 LGHNA, CDR2 YSLEER. Trimming shortened V by 0 bases and J by 10 bases, and 21 bases separated the two germline ends.

The V call is TRBV9, the J call TRBJ2-2; unclear D gene. The CDR3 extends over 15 amino acids. V lost 3 bases, J lost 5 bases, and 14 bases lay in between. The V gene's germline CDR1 is SGDLS and CDR2 YYNGEE. CDR3 in DNA: TGTGCCAGCAGCGGGAGAGAGGTCCGGACCGGGGAGCTGTTTTTT. Protein product: CASSGREVRTGELFF.